This T cell receptor beta chain is drawn from a study of blood T cell repertoires in COVID-19 (TCRdb year 2020). For the study in its entirety: The collaborator samples originated in the United States, Italy and Spain and spanned the acute and convalescent phases of COVID-19. The repertoires were released in a freely available public database meant as a resource for research on the immune response to SARS-CoV-2. The prospective study material was composed of cDNA or gDNA derived from T cells, B-cell-depleted T cells, or PBMCs. The sample metadata nearly always contained a de-identified subject ID, COVID-19 status, age in years and sex. HLA class I and class II types, where available, came from metadata supplied by the sample provider rather than from assay-based typing. The samples were drawn from two sources: the first 160 participants of the ongoing ImmuneRACE study, and approximately 1,300 subjects contributed by 6 global collaborators. Subjects who had been exposed to COVID-19, were actively infected with it, or had recovered from it provided the deeply sampled blood TCRbeta repertoires that made up the dataset.

A remark on this clone: Its target antigen remains unknown. There are no base qualities to consult, and no much larger clone falls within one base.

The CDR3 numbers 13 residues from cysteine through phenylalanine. Here the CDR3 DNA is all that survives: 39 bases in frame from base 1. CDR1 and CDR2 were assigned from the germline V gene as MGHDK and SYGVNS. V is cut by 5 bases and J by 2 bases, and the space between the germline ends is 10 bases. Summary of the overall study and its limitations: Clinical and demographic metadata were provided uncurated, with the amount varying by source and participant.

TCRbeta CDR3 regions were amplified from genomic DNA using the immunoSEQ Assay, a bias-controlled multiplex PCR. The source study handled its data this way. Within the assay, amplification of reference gene primers was used to estimate how many nucleated cells each sample contained. Sequence reads were collapsed and filtered to measure the absolute abundance of every unique TCRbeta CDR3 rearrangement. For each sample, productive Simpson clonality was calculated by taking the square root of Simpson's diversity index across productive rearrangements. The table comes from immuneACCESS by way of TCRdb, which keeps in-frame sequences with V and J called. Part of the clones is missing from these tables; in studies checked, under half for an unresolved V gene and the rest for unknown reasons. From that table come the V and J calls and clone size; the DNA was used to work out D and trimming. Recorded for this sample are about 300,000 clones; 80% to 95% of them occurred a single time. The leading ten clones occupy 1% to 1.3% of the sample.

Participants in the prospective study were enrolled through a virtual design, were aged roughly 18 to 95 years, and lived in roughly 25 United States geographic areas. To assign participants to cohorts, the prospective study relied on clinical history that participants themselves reported in a screening survey and a study questionnaire. ImmuneRACE Cohort 3 recovered participants were defined by two consecutive negative NP/OP PCR tests, healthcare professional clearance, or symptom resolution. In the prospective study, mobile phlebotomists collected whole blood, serum and a nasopharyngeal or oropharyngeal swab from each participant. Over a 2-month period, participants in the prospective study had the option of providing additional blood draws and questionnaires. Before DNA extraction, blood samples from the prospective study were shipped at room temperature or frozen.

This receptor was identified in a young woman who had recovered from COVID-19. The source material was PBMCs or T cells enriched from blood (not recorded which). The V and J genes are TRBV25-1 and TRBJ2-7, with TRBD1 tentatively as D gene (5 bases match). The CDR3 amino acid sequence is: CASSQLTAYEQYF. Read as DNA, the sequence is TGTGCCAGCAGTCAACTGACAGCCTACGAGCAGTACTTC.